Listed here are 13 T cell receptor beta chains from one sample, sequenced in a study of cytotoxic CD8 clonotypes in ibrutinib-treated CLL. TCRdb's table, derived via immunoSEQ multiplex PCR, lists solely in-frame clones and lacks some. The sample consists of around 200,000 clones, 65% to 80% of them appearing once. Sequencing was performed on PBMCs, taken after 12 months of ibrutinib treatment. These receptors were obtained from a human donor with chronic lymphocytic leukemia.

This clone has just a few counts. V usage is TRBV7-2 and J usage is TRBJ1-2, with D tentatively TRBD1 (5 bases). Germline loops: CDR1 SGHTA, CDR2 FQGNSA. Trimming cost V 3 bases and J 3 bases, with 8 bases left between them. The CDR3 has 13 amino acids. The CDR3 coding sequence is TGTGCCAGCAGCTTGGGGCCTTACTATGGCTACACCTTC. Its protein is CASSLGPYYGYTF.

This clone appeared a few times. The CDR3 DNA follows: TGTGCCAGCAGCTTGAACGGGGGGTACAATGAGCAGTTCTTC. Protein product: CASSLNGGYNEQFF. The rearrangement links TRBV5-4 to TRBJ2-1, with TRBD2 matching over 7 bases. Losses at the gene ends were 1 base for V and 4 bases for J; bases not matched to a gene: 2. CDR3 length: 14 residues. The germline gives CDR1 SGHNT, CDR2 YYREEE (reference sequence).

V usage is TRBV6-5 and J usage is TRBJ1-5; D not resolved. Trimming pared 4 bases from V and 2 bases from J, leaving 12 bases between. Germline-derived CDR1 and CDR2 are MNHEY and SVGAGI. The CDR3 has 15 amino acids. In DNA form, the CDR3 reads TGTGCCAGCAGTTCCGTTGGTGGGGGCAATCAGCCCCAGCATTTT. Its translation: CASSSVGGGNQPQHF.

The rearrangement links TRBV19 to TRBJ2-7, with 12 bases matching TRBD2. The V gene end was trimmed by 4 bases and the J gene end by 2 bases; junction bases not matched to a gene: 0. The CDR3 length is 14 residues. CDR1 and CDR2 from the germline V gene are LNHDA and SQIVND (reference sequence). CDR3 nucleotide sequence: TGTGCCAGTAGTAGGACTAGCGGGACCTACGAGCAGTACTTC. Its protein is CASSRTSGTYEQYF.

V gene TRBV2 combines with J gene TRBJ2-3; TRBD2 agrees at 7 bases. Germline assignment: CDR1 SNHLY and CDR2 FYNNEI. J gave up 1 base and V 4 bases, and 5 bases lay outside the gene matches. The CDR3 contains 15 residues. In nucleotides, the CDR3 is TGTGCCAGCAGTGTTATGGGGGGGGGCACAGATACGCAGTATTTT. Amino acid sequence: CASSVMGGGTDTQYF.

The CDR3 here is CASSSPNEKLFF. The CDR3 DNA is TGTGCCAGCAGTTCGCCTAATGAAAAACTGTTTTTT. The chain recombines TRBV28 with TRBJ1-4; no definite D call. Germline CDR1 reads MDHEN; CDR2 reads SYDVKM. The ends were cut back, 4 bases at V and 3 bases at J, with 3 bases in the middle. CDR3 size: 12 residues.

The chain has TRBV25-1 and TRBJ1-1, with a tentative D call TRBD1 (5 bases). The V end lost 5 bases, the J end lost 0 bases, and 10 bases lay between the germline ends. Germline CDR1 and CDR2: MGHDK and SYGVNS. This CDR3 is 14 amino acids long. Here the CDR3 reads CASSLGRVNTEAFF. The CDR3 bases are TGTGCCAGCAGTTTGGGCAGGGTGAACACTGAAGCTTTCTTT.

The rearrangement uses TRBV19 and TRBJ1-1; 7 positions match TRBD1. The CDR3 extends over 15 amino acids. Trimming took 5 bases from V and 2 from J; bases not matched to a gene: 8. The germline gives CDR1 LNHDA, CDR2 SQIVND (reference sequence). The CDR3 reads CASSLLDRVNTEAFF. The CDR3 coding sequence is TGTGCCAGTAGTCTCCTCGACAGGGTTAACACTGAAGCTTTCTTT.

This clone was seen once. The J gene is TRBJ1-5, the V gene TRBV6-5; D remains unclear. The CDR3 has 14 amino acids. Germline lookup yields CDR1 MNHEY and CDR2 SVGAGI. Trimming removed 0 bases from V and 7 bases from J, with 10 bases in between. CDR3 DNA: TGTGCCAGCAGTTACTCGACATCTGGACAGCCCCAGCATTTT. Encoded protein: CASSYSTSGQPQHF.

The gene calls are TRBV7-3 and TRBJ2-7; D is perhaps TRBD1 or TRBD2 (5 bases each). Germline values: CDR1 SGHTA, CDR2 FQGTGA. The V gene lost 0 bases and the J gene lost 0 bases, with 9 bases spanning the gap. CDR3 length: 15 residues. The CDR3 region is CASSLTAGSSYEQYF. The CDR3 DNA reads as TGTGCCAGCAGCTTAACGGCAGGGAGCTCCTACGAGCAGTACTTC.

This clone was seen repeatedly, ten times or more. CDR3 DNA: TGTGCCAGCAGCGTATATCAGAAAGGGGATACGCAGTATTTT. Its translation: CASSVYQKGDTQYF. This chain links TRBV9 with TRBJ2-3; no clear D gene. The CDR3 runs to 14 residues. Per the germline V gene, CDR1 is SGDLS and CDR2 is YYNGEE. V gave up 1 base and J gave up 6 bases, with 12 bases separating them.

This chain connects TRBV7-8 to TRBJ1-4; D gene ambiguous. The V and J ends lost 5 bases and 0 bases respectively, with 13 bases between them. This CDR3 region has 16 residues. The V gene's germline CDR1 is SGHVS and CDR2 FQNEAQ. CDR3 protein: CASSKGQFATNEKLFF. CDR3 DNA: TGTGCCAGCAGCAAAGGGCAGTTTGCAACTAATGAAAAACTGTTTTTT.

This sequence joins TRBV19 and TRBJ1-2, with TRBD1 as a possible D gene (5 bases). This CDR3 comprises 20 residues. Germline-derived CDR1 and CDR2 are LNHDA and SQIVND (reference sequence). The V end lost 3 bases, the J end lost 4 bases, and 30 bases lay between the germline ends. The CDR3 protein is CASSIQRAGSISGGRYGYTF. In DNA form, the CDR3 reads TGTGCCAGTAGTATTCAAAGGGCAGGGTCTATAAGCGGCGGCCGCTATGGCTACACCTTC.